One and the same sample provided the 9 T cell receptor beta chains below, sequenced in a study of T-cell memory formation after mild COVID-19. TCRdb redid the calling of the 5' RACE reads with MiXCR, one entry per CDR3 protein. This sample yields about 470,000 distinct CDR3 sequences, of which approximately 18% are seen a single time; around 12% belongs to the top ten. Sequenced material: PBMCs or a T cell subset sorted from them (not recorded which). The source is an adult woman who had mild COVID-19 (a few samples of this study predate the infection). Cell type and time point are not known.

The chain has TRBV10-3 and TRBJ1-1; D uncertain. The germline V and J ends were trimmed by 3 bases and 1 base, with 6 bases remaining between them. Germline lookup yields CDR1 ENHRY and CDR2 SYGVKD. This CDR3 has 13 amino acids. CDR3 amino acids: CAISELANTEAFF. The CDR3 DNA follows: TGTGCCATCAGTGAACTCGCGAACACTGAAGCTTTCTTT.

The chain carries TRBV4-2 and TRBJ1-1; D unclear. There are 13 residues in the CDR3. Germline V gene data show CDR1 as LGHNA and CDR2 as YNFKEQ. V was trimmed by 3 bases and J by 2 bases, leaving 7 bases between them. The CDR3 DNA sequence: TGTGCCAGCAGCCACACCAGCAACACTGAAGCTTTCTTT. It codes for CASSHTSNTEAFF.

A few counts support this clonotype. V usage is TRBV18 and J usage is TRBJ2-2, with 9 bases that match TRBD1. Germline V gene data show CDR1 as KGHSH and CDR2 as LQKENI. V shed 1 base, J shed 4 bases, and the junction held 1 base outside the gene matches. This CDR3 is built from 15 residues. The CDR3 protein is CASSPRDRVTGELFF. For the CDR3, the DNA is TGTGCCAGCTCACCACGGGACAGGGTCACCGGGGAGCTGTTTTTT.

The rearrangement uses TRBV20-1 and TRBJ1-1; D uncertain. V was pared by 3 bases and J by 11 bases, with 16 bases between. Looked up from germline, CDR1 is DFQATT and CDR2 is SNEGSKA (reference sequence). The CDR3 covers 12 residues. The chain's CDR3 is CSARLYGIEAFF. CDR3 sequence (DNA): TGCAGTGCTAGGTTATACGGGATCGAGGCTTTCTTT.

This clonotype was seen many times. The rearrangement joins TRBV6-5 to TRBJ2-7; 7 bases are shared with TRBD2. V lost 2 bases to trimming and J lost 2 bases; unmatched junction nucleotides: 0. Germline values: CDR1 MNHEY, CDR2 SVGAGI. This CDR3 is 13 amino acids long. CDR3 bases: TGTGCCAGCAGTTACAGCGGGGCCTACGAGCAGTACTTC. Amino acids: CASSYSGAYEQYF.

The V gene is TRBV11-3, the J gene TRBJ2-2, with 8 nucleotides matching TRBD1. Looked up from germline, CDR1 is SGHNT and CDR2 is YENEEA. This CDR3 is 17 amino acids long. After removal of 0 bases from V and 4 bases from J, the junction contained 7 bases not matched to a gene. CDR3 bases: TGTGCCAGCAGCTTAGATCCGGACAGGGTGCGCACCGGGGAGCTGTTTTTT. Translation: CASSLDPDRVRTGELFF.

The V and J genes are TRBV12-3 or TRBV12-4 and TRBJ2-3, with TRBD2 identical over 8 bases. V dropped 2 bases and J dropped 4; count of bases not matched to a gene: 11. This CDR3 contains 17 residues. The CDR3 here is CASSLSGAGGDPDTQYF. In nucleotides, the CDR3 is TGTGCCAGCAGTTTATCTGGGGCGGGGGGCGACCCAGATACGCAGTATTTT.

This clonotype was seen more than once but under ten times. The V gene is TRBV7-2, the J gene TRBJ1-4; no clear D. V gave up 1 base and J gave up 8 bases, with 14 bases separating them. CDR1 SGHTA and CDR2 FQGNSA come from the germline V gene. The CDR3 covers 15 residues. The CDR3 loop is CASSLVGSAGEKLFF. For the CDR3, the DNA is TGTGCCAGCAGCTTAGTGGGATCAGCGGGGGAAAAACTGTTTTTT.

This clonotype was observed a handful of times. This chain links TRBV5-6 with TRBJ2-1; 7 nucleotides match TRBD2. CDR1 is SGHDT, CDR2 YYEEEE, per germline. V shed 0 bases and J 8 bases; nucleotides not matched to a gene: 11. This CDR3 has 16 residues. The CDR3 DNA is TGTGCCAGCAGCTTGGCTTGGCGGGGGAAACGGTATGAGCAGTTCTTC. Its protein is CASSLAWRGKRYEQFF.